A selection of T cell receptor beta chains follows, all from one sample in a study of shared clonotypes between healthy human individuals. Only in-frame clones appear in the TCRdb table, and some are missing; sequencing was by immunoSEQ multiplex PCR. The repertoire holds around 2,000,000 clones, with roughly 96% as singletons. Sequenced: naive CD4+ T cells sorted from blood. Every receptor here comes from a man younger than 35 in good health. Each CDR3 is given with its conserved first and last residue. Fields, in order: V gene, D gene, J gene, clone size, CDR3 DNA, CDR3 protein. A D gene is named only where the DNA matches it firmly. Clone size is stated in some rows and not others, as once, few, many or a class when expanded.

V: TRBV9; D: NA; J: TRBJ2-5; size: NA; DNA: TGTGCCAGCAGCGTAGGGACTTTACAAGAGACCCAGTACTTC; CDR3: CASSVGTLQETQYF
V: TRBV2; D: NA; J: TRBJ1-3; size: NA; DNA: TGTGCCAGCAGTGACGAGGGACACTCTGGAAACACCATATATTTT; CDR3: CASSDEGHSGNTIYF
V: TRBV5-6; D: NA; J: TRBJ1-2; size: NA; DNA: TGTGCCAGCAGCCGCCAAATGAGGGGCTTCCATGGCTACACCTTC; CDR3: CASSRQMRGFHGYTF
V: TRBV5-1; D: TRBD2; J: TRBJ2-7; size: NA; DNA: TGCGCCAGCAGCTTGGAGGCTAGCGGTTCCTACGAGCAGTACTTC; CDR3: CASSLEASGSYEQYF
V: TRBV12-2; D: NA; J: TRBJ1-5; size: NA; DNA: TGTGCAAGTCGCTTAGACGTTAGCAATCAGCCCCAGCATTTT; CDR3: CASRLDVSNQPQHF
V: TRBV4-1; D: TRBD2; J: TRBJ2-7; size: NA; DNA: TGCGCCAGCAGCCAAGAGTGGATCGGGAGGGCCGGGGAGCAGTACTTC; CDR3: CASSQEWIGRAGEQYF
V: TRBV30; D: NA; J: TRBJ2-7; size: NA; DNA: TGTGCCTGGAGTGTAGGAGGGCGGCACTACGAGCAGTACTTC; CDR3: CAWSVGGRHYEQYF
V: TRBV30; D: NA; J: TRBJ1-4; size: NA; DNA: TGTGCCTGGAGCGCCGGGAAAGTGAGAAGCTTTAATGAAAAACTGTTTTTT; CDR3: CAWSAGKVRSFNEKLFF
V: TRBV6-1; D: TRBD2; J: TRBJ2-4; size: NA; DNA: TGTGCCAGCAGTGTAGCTAGCGGGATAGACATTCAGTACTTC; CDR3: CASSVASGIDIQYF
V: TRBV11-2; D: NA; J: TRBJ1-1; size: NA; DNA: TGTGCCAGCAAGACAGAAACTGAAGCTTTCTTT; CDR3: CASKTETEAFF
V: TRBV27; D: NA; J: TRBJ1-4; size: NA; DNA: TGTGCCAGCAGACTTGACGGGTCTAATGAAAAACTGTTTTTT; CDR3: CASRLDGSNEKLFF
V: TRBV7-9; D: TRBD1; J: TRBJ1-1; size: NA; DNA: TGTGCCAGCAGCTTAGAGGGACAGGTCGCTGAAGCTTTCTTT; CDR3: CASSLEGQVAEAFF
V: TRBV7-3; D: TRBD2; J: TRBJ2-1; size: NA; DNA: TGTGCCAGCAGCACGACTAGCGGGGGTTACAATGAGCAGTTCTTC; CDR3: CASSTTSGGYNEQFF
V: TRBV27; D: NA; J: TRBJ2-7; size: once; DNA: TGTGCCAGCAGAGCCACAAAGTTCGGGTTCTACGAGCAGTACTTC; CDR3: CASRATKFGFYEQYF
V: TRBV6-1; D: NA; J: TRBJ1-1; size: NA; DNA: TGTGCCAGCAGTGCACTAGGGGGGACTGAAGCTTTCTTT; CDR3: CASSALGGTEAFF
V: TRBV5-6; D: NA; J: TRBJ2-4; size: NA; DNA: TGTGCCAGCAGCCGAACAGGGCTAGCCAAAAACATTCAGTACTTC; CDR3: CASSRTGLAKNIQYF
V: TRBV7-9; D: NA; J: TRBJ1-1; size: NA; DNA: TGTGCCAGCAGCGGTACAGGGTCGAACACTGAAGCTTTCTTT; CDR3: CASSGTGSNTEAFF
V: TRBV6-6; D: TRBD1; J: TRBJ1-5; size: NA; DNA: TGTGCCAGCAGTTACGGAACAGGGGTAGGGAATCAGCCCCAGCATTTT; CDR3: CASSYGTGVGNQPQHF
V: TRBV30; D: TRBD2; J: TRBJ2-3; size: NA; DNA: TGTGCCTGGAGTTTTCGGAGACTAGCGGGAGGTTCAGATACGCAGTATTTT; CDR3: CAWSFRRLAGGSDTQYF
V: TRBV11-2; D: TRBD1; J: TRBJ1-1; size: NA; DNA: TGTGCCAGCAGCTTAGATGTCAGGGGGCTCTCCACTGAAGCTTTCTTT; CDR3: CASSLDVRGLSTEAFF
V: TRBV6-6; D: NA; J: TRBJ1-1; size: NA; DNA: TGTGCCAGCACAAGCGCAGCGAACACTGAAGCTTTCTTT; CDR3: CASTSAANTEAFF
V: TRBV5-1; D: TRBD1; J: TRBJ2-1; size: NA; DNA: TGCGCCAGCAGCTCCGGGACAGGGGGAGTCAATGAGCAGTTCTTC; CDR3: CASSSGTGGVNEQFF
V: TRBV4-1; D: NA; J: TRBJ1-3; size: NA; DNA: TGCGCCAGCAGCCAAGATTACAGGGCTAACTCTGGAAACACCATATATTTT; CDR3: CASSQDYRANSGNTIYF